The 2 T cell receptor beta chains below come from one sample, sequenced in a study of blood T cell repertoires in COVID-19. Profiled with immunoSEQ multiplex PCR; TCRdb holds only in-frame clones, not every one. The sample has 250,000 or so clones; roughly nine tenths are singletons. The specimen was peripheral blood. These receptors were obtained from a man in his forties or fifties with active or convalescent COVID-19.

V gene TRBV18 combines with J gene TRBJ2-5; 8 bases match TRBD2. This CDR3 has 12 residues. The germline V gene encodes CDR1 KGHSH and CDR2 LQKENI. J gave up 5 bases and V 6 bases, and 2 bases lay outside the gene matches. CDR3 in amino acids: CASSTGGETQYF. The CDR3 region has the DNA TGTGCCAGCTCTACGGGGGGGGAGACCCAGTACTTC.

The genes are TRBV3-1 (or the pseudogene TRBV3-2) and TRBJ2-2; 7 bases line up with TRBD2. Per germline, CDR1 LGHDT and CDR2 YNNKEL (reference sequence). Trimming removed 4 bases from V and 4 bases from J; junction bases left unmatched: 9. The length of the CDR3 is 16 residues. The CDR3 here is CASSPRRESLTGELFF. In DNA, the CDR3 is TGTGCCAGCAGCCCACGGCGGGAGTCCCTCACCGGGGAGCTGTTTTTT.